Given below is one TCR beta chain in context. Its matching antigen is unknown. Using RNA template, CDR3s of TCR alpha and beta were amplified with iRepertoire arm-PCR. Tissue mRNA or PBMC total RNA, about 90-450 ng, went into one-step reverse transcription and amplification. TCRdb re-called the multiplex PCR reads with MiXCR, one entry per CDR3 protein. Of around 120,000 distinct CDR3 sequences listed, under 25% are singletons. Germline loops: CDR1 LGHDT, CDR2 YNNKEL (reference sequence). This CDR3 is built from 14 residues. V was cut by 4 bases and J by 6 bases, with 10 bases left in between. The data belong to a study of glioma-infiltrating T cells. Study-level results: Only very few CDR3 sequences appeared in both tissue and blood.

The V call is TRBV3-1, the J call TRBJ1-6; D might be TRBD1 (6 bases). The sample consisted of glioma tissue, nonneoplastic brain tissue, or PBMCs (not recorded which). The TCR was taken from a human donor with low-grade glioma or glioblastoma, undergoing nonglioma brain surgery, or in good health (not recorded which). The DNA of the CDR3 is TGTGCCAGCAGCCTAGGACAGCCTAATTCACCCCTCCACTTT. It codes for CASSLGQPNSPLHF.